This entry is about one TCR beta chain. The sample belongs to a study of radiotherapy plus CTLA-4 blockade in lung cancer. Germline assignment: CDR1 SEHNR and CDR2 FQNEAQ (reference sequence). The J segment lost 0 bases and the V segment lost 3 bases, leaving 2 bases of the junction unmatched. The CDR3 contains 16 residues. Generated by immunoSEQ multiplex PCR, the TCRdb table keeps only in-frame clones and is missing some. The table records 90,000 to 150,000 clones, 65% to 85% of them present only once. This clonotype was sampled from a human donor with non-small cell lung cancer who had a partial response to radiotherapy plus ipilimumab. The starting material was peripheral blood, obtained from a patient treated with radiotherapy plus ipilimumab. The chain carries TRBV7-9 and TRBJ2-3; TRBD2 aligns across 11 bases. The CDR3 sequence: CASSLRTSGSTDTQYF. The CDR3 nucleotides are TGTGCCAGCAGCTTGAGGACTAGCGGGAGCACAGATACGCAGTATTTT.